The T cell receptor beta chain under discussion was sequenced for a study of blood T cell repertoires in COVID-19. At the level of the study: In each case, the material was cDNA or gDNA derived from T cells, B-cell-depleted T cells, or PBMCs.

The germline CDR1 and CDR2 sequences are SGHNT and YENEEA. Trimming took off 5 bases at V and 0 bases at J, with 10 bases between the two ends. There are 14 residues in the CDR3. Profiling relied on immunoSEQ multiplex PCR, and the TCRdb table lists in-frame clones only, not all of them. The table shows a few hundred thousand clones, with around 88% occurring only once. This TCR was sampled from a woman in her 30s who had been exposed to COVID-19. V gene TRBV11-3 combines with J gene TRBJ1-1, with TRBD1 as a possible D gene (5 bases). Material: PBMCs or T cells enriched from blood (not recorded which). The CDR3: CASSRQYLNTEAFF. The CDR3, as DNA: TGTGCCAGCAGCCGACAGTACCTGAACACTGAAGCTTTCTTT.